The clone carrying this T cell receptor (beta chain) came up once. The data derive from a study of OX40 agonist ivuxolimab in advanced cancers. Germline assignment: CDR1 SGHTA and CDR2 FQGNSA. V lost 2 bases and J lost 9, with 15 bases in between. The CDR3 is made up of 14 amino acids. Method: immunoSEQ multiplex PCR; TCRdb's copy keeps in-frame clones and lacks some. The sample comprises some 70,000 clones, around 87% of which are singletons, and roughly 0.89% rests with the top ten. The starting material was CD4+ or CD8+ T cells sorted from blood, obtained in a trial of the OX40 agonist ivuxolimab. The chain joins TRBV7-2 to TRBJ2-3; D remains ambiguous. The origin of this receptor is an adult with an advanced solid tumor such as melanoma, head and neck, liver or kidney cancer. The CDR3 loop is CASSLPPPQATQYF. The CDR3 nucleotides read TGTGCCAGCAGCTTACCCCCCCCGCAGGCGACGCAGTATTTT.